This T cell receptor (beta chain) was sequenced during a study of Ad26.COV2.S vaccination and SARS-CoV-2 variants. In the study overall: Doses of Ad26.COV2.S were injected into muscle once or twice, 56 days apart. Points from the study as a whole: The placebo group had lower spike-specific TCR breadth than the vaccine recipients did. Vaccine and placebo recipients had similar non-spike TCR breadth.

Here immunoSEQ multiplex PCR was the method, and the copy in TCRdb shows in-frame clones only, minus some. Among hundreds of thousands of clones listed, roughly 90% were seen once. Described treatment: 19 received Ad26.COV2.S at low or high dose, single or two shots; roughly 5 received placebo; per-sample allocation not given. Day 63 after the first vaccine or placebo injection was the time point for sampling. Germline V gives CDR1 LGHDT, CDR2 YNNKEL (reference sequence). Trimming cost V 4 bases and J 3 bases; bases outside gene matches: 6. The CDR3 spans 15 residues. Comment on this clone: Its cognate antigen is unknown.

The chain is built from TRBV3-1 (or the pseudogene TRBV3-2) and TRBJ2-3; 8 bases are a match to TRBD1. The receptor's source is a person between 18 and 59 years old who received the Ad26.COV2.S COVID-19 vaccine or a placebo. The input for sequencing was peripheral blood, taken in a trial of Ad26.COV2.S vaccine versus placebo. The CDR3 nucleotides read TGTGCCAGCAGCCCTGGACAGGGACAAACAGATACGCAGTATTTT. The encoded protein is CASSPGQGQTDTQYF.